This T cell receptor beta chain was retrieved from a study of regulatory T cells in long-lasting Graves disease. Many counts were recorded for this clonotype. The time point denotes: newly diagnosed GD, antithyroid drugs for less than 3 months. From PBMCs, RNA was extracted and then used to make the TCR library. CDR3 length: 16 amino acids. Looked up from germline, CDR1 is DFQATT and CDR2 is SNEGSKA (reference sequence). With V trimmed by 6 bases and J by 3 bases, 13 bases remained unmatched. The TCR beta library used iRepertoire HTBI primers with Arm-PCR amplification of CDR3. TCRdb passed the multiplex PCR reads through MiXCR, listing each CDR3 protein once. The sample comprises about 440,000 distinct CDR3 sequences, under 15% of which are singletons, and over 15% rests with the top ten. These data were also filed under a second study, of T cells in Graves' hyperthyroidism and ophthalmopathy. That publication notes: Uncontrolled infection, other autoimmune disease, pregnancy or lactation barred patients from enrollment. The study based diagnoses on clinical symptoms, serum thyroxine and TRAb, thyroid ultrasound and orbital computed tomography. The TCR CDR3 was amplified in a first-round RT-PCR using the HTBI primer set.

The chain employs TRBV20-1 and TRBJ2-1; 8 nucleotides align to TRBD2. Sequences were derived from peripheral blood mononuclear cells (PBMCs), sampled at new diagnosis, from a patient treated with antithyroid drugs. This sequence was found in a woman aged 30 to 39 with Graves disease. In DNA form, the CDR3 reads TGCAGTGCCGCGGGTACGGGAGGGGTCTACTACAATGAGCAGTTCTTC. Amino acids: CSAAGTGGVYYNEQFF.